This entry concerns a single TCR beta chain. The data are from a study of blood T cell repertoires in COVID-19. For the study at large: Nucleic acid was either cDNA or gDNA, and it came from T cells, B-cell-depleted T cells, or PBMCs.

A Seattle source enrolled patients during active infection and followed them longitudinally. Original analysis: Amplified reference gene primers provided the basis for estimating nucleated cell counts. TCRdb keeps only in-frame clones here, not all; method: immunoSEQ multiplex PCR. V, J and clone size reflect that table, while D and trimming were determined from the DNA. The profile covers 140,000 or so clones, with 84% appearing a single time and 8.9% taken by the ten largest. V was cut by 4 bases and J by 4 bases, with 10 bases left in between. Germline assignment: CDR1 LGHNA and CDR2 YSLEER. The CDR3 contains 14 residues.

The chain uses TRBV4-3 and TRBJ1-4; D possibly corresponds to TRBD1 (5 bases). This sequence was found in a man younger than 40 with COVID-19, enrolled during active disease. The sequencing sample was made of peripheral blood. The CDR3 nucleotides read TGCGCCAGCAGCCGAAGACAGAATAATGAAAAACTGTTTTTT. Translation gives CASSRRQNNEKLFF.